The T cell receptor (beta chain) under discussion was sequenced for a study of cytomegalovirus exposure and HLA in healthy donors. Trimming stripped 0 bases from V and 1 base from J, with 6 bases between. The germline V gene encodes CDR1 MNHNY and CDR2 SVGAGI (reference sequence). The CDR3 is 14 amino acids. This clone is a singleton in its sample. The PCR was carried out with 60 Vbeta primers and 13 Jbeta primers. This table comes from immunoSEQ multiplex PCR, and its TCRdb copy is limited to in-frame clones, with some not included. The table has about 73,000 clones, 65% to 80% seen once. The origin of this receptor is a man aged 65 to 85 in good health and CMV-seronegative. Material for sequencing was PBMCs. The chain uses TRBV6-6 and TRBJ1-1; D ambiguous. The CDR3 region has the DNA TGTGCCAGCAGTTACTCGAGACAGAACACTGAAGCTTTCTTT. It is translated as CASSYSRQNTEAFF.